The rows below give T cell receptor beta chains drawn from one sample of a study of OX40 agonist ivuxolimab in advanced cancers. Assay used: immunoSEQ multiplex PCR; TCRdb lists only in-frame clones, some missing. The sample lists 57,000 or so clones, 91% occurring once. The sample in question was CD4+ or CD8+ T cells sorted from blood, obtained in a trial of the OX40 agonist ivuxolimab. Receptors were obtained from an adult with an advanced solid tumor such as melanoma, head and neck, liver or kidney cancer. The CDR3 runs from the conserved cysteine through the conserved F or W. A D gene is named only where the DNA matches it firmly. A clone size is listed for some rows: how often the clone was seen (once, few, many), or a class if it is expanded.

j_gene: TRBJ2-3
v_gene: TRBV19
d_gene: TRBD2
abundance: NA
CDR3aa: CASSSSGRADTQYF
CDR3nt: TGTGCCAGTAGTTCGAGCGGGAGGGCGGATACGCAGTATTTT

j_gene: TRBJ2-3
v_gene: TRBV6-1
d_gene: NA
abundance: NA
CDR3aa: CASRIIAFGTDTQYF
CDR3nt: TGTGCCAGCAGGATAATAGCGTTCGGCACAGATACGCAGTATTTT

j_gene: TRBJ1-1
v_gene: TRBV28
d_gene: TRBD1
abundance: NA
CDR3aa: CASSRPGTGYTEAFF
CDR3nt: TGTGCCAGCAGCCGTCCCGGGACAGGGTACACTGAAGCTTTCTTT

j_gene: TRBJ2-7
v_gene: TRBV28
d_gene: TRBD1
abundance: NA
CDR3aa: CASSYRTGGTYEQYF
CDR3nt: TGTGCCAGCAGCTATAGGACAGGGGGTACCTACGAGCAGTACTTC

j_gene: TRBJ2-4
v_gene: TRBV29-1
d_gene: TRBD1
abundance: NA
CDR3aa: CSFLQGYENIQYF
CDR3nt: TGCAGCTTCTTACAGGGGTATGAAAACATTCAGTACTTC

j_gene: TRBJ2-1
v_gene: TRBV7-3
d_gene: NA
abundance: NA
CDR3aa: CASSLSSSYNEQFF
CDR3nt: TGTGCCAGCAGCTTAAGTAGCTCCTACAATGAGCAGTTCTTC

j_gene: TRBJ1-1
v_gene: TRBV7-2
d_gene: NA
abundance: NA
CDR3aa: CASKNRDGNLNTEAFF
CDR3nt: TGTGCCAGCAAGAACCGGGACGGAAACTTGAACACTGAAGCTTTCTTT

j_gene: TRBJ1-2
v_gene: TRBV29-1
d_gene: NA
abundance: NA
CDR3aa: CRAVRSNYGYTF
CDR3nt: TGCAGGGCCGTTAGGTCAAACTATGGCTACACCTTC

j_gene: TRBJ1-2
v_gene: TRBV28
d_gene: NA
abundance: few
CDR3aa: CASTPGYGYTF
CDR3nt: TGTGCCAGCACCCCGGGCTATGGCTACACCTTC

j_gene: TRBJ1-2
v_gene: TRBV2
d_gene: NA
abundance: NA
CDR3aa: CASSEEDTIYGYTF
CDR3nt: TGTGCCAGCAGTGAAGAAGACACCATCTATGGCTACACCTTC

j_gene: TRBJ2-5
v_gene: TRBV7-3
d_gene: TRBD1
abundance: NA
CDR3aa: CASSPSDRVQTQYF
CDR3nt: TGTGCCAGCAGCCCCTCGGACAGGGTACAGACCCAGTACTTC

j_gene: TRBJ2-7
v_gene: TRBV6-1
d_gene: NA
abundance: NA
CDR3aa: CASSEAQGGGPENYYEQYF
CDR3nt: TGTGCCAGCAGTGAAGCGCAAGGGGGAGGGCCAGAAAATTACTACGAGCAGTACTTC

j_gene: TRBJ2-7
v_gene: TRBV11-3
d_gene: NA
abundance: NA
CDR3aa: CASSLTEDQVAYEQYF
CDR3nt: TGTGCCAGCAGCTTAACTGAGGATCAGGTAGCCTACGAGCAGTACTTC

j_gene: TRBJ2-3
v_gene: TRBV5-1
d_gene: NA
abundance: NA
CDR3aa: CASSLEGPRKDTQYF
CDR3nt: TGCGCCAGCAGCTTAGAAGGCCCGAGGAAAGATACGCAGTATTTT

j_gene: TRBJ2-4
v_gene: TRBV5-4
d_gene: TRBD2
abundance: NA
CDR3aa: CASSTRTSVKNIQYF
CDR3nt: TGTGCCAGCAGCACCCGGACTAGCGTCAAAAACATTCAGTACTTC

j_gene: TRBJ2-7
v_gene: TRBV7-6
d_gene: TRBD2
abundance: NA
CDR3aa: CASSSSGGSLEQYF
CDR3nt: TGTGCCAGCAGCTCCTCGGGGGGGTCCTTGGAGCAGTACTTC

j_gene: TRBJ1-4
v_gene: TRBV15
d_gene: NA
abundance: NA
CDR3aa: CATSRDRAKLFF
CDR3nt: TGTGCCACCAGCAGGGACCGGGCAAAACTGTTTTTT

j_gene: TRBJ2-1
v_gene: TRBV9
d_gene: NA
abundance: NA
CDR3aa: CASSDRGLNNEQFF
CDR3nt: TGTGCCAGCAGCGACCGGGGCTTGAACAATGAGCAGTTCTTC

j_gene: TRBJ2-7
v_gene: TRBV6-5
d_gene: NA
abundance: NA
CDR3aa: CASSYSSQRAYEQYF
CDR3nt: TGTGCCAGCAGTTACTCGTCTCAGAGGGCCTACGAGCAGTACTTC

j_gene: TRBJ2-1
v_gene: TRBV19
d_gene: TRBD2
abundance: NA
CDR3aa: CASRLTGLGYNEQFF
CDR3nt: TGTGCCAGTAGGCTAACGGGACTAGGGTACAATGAGCAGTTCTTC

j_gene: TRBJ2-7
v_gene: TRBV28
d_gene: TRBD2
abundance: NA
CDR3aa: CASSSGGREGRPYEQYF
CDR3nt: TGTGCCAGCAGTTCAGGAGGTAGGGAGGGTAGGCCTTACGAGCAGTACTTC

j_gene: TRBJ2-5
v_gene: TRBV19
d_gene: TRBD2
abundance: NA
CDR3aa: CASSGGLAPETQYF
CDR3nt: TGTGCCAGTAGTGGGGGACTAGCGCCAGAGACCCAGTACTTC

j_gene: TRBJ2-5
v_gene: TRBV7-9
d_gene: NA
abundance: NA
CDR3aa: CASSLRDYRVMETQYF
CDR3nt: TGTGCCAGCAGCTTGCGGGACTACAGGGTTATGGAGACCCAGTACTTC

j_gene: TRBJ2-3
v_gene: TRBV7-9
d_gene: TRBD2
abundance: NA
CDR3aa: CASSLALREADTQYF
CDR3nt: TGTGCCAGCAGCTTAGCGCTACGGGAGGCAGATACGCAGTATTTT

j_gene: TRBJ1-2
v_gene: TRBV7-6
d_gene: NA
abundance: few
CDR3aa: CASSQSGYGYTF
CDR3nt: TGTGCCAGCAGCCAGTCCGGCTATGGCTACACCTTC

j_gene: TRBJ2-4
v_gene: TRBV27
d_gene: NA
abundance: NA
CDR3aa: CASSDSPTVNIQYF
CDR3nt: TGTGCCAGCTCCGACTCCCCGACAGTAAACATTCAGTACTTC

j_gene: TRBJ1-4
v_gene: TRBV5-4
d_gene: NA
abundance: NA
CDR3aa: CASSLKTDNEKLFF
CDR3nt: TGTGCCAGCAGCTTGAAGACAGATAATGAAAAACTGTTTTTT

j_gene: TRBJ2-5
v_gene: TRBV7-6
d_gene: NA
abundance: NA
CDR3aa: CASSLTRSVQETQYF
CDR3nt: TGTGCCAGCAGCTTAACCCGTTCTGTACAAGAGACCCAGTACTTC

j_gene: TRBJ2-7
v_gene: TRBV6-6
d_gene: NA
abundance: NA
CDR3aa: CASRQYTGGVYEQYF
CDR3nt: TGTGCCAGCAGACAATACACAGGGGGGGTCTACGAGCAGTACTTC

j_gene: TRBJ2-1
v_gene: TRBV19
d_gene: NA
abundance: NA
CDR3aa: CASRGVAALRYNEQFF
CDR3nt: TGTGCCAGTAGGGGGGTAGCGGCACTCAGATACAATGAGCAGTTCTTC

j_gene: TRBJ2-7
v_gene: TRBV7-2
d_gene: NA
abundance: NA
CDR3aa: CASSLGVGIEQYF
CDR3nt: TGTGCCAGCAGCTTAGGTGTGGGGATTGAGCAGTACTTC

j_gene: TRBJ2-2
v_gene: TRBV7-3
d_gene: TRBD2
abundance: NA
CDR3aa: CASSYLNRGDTGELFF
CDR3nt: TGTGCCAGCAGCTATCTCAATCGGGGGGACACCGGGGAGCTGTTTTTT

j_gene: TRBJ1-5
v_gene: TRBV21-1
d_gene: NA
abundance: NA
CDR3aa: CASRPGTESNQPQHF
CDR3nt: TGTGCCAGCAGACCGGGGACGGAAAGCAATCAGCCCCAGCATTTT

j_gene: TRBJ2-5
v_gene: TRBV9
d_gene: TRBD2
abundance: NA
CDR3aa: CASSVSTPTSGREETQYF
CDR3nt: TGTGCCAGCAGCGTGTCCACACCGACTAGCGGGAGGGAGGAGACCCAGTACTTC

j_gene: TRBJ2-2
v_gene: TRBV5-1
d_gene: NA
abundance: NA
CDR3aa: CASSLEGPNTGELFF
CDR3nt: TGCGCCAGCAGCTTGGAAGGGCCGAACACCGGGGAGCTGTTTTTT

j_gene: TRBJ2-7
v_gene: TRBV6-6
d_gene: TRBD2
abundance: once
CDR3aa: CASSPGGGLYEQYF
CDR3nt: TGTGCCAGCAGCCCCGGGGGGGGGTTGTACGAGCAGTACTTC

j_gene: TRBJ2-5
v_gene: TRBV27
d_gene: NA
abundance: NA
CDR3aa: CASSPPRASVETQYF
CDR3nt: TGTGCCAGCAGTCCACCCCGCGCTAGCGTGGAGACCCAGTACTTC

j_gene: TRBJ2-2
v_gene: TRBV19
d_gene: TRBD2
abundance: NA
CDR3aa: CASSIVGRTGELFF
CDR3nt: TGTGCCAGTAGTATAGTCGGGAGGACCGGGGAGCTGTTTTTT

j_gene: TRBJ2-5
v_gene: TRBV6-5
d_gene: NA
abundance: NA
CDR3aa: CASSYSSRAETQYF
CDR3nt: TGTGCCAGCAGTTACTCGTCCAGGGCTGAGACCCAGTACTTC

j_gene: TRBJ2-1
v_gene: TRBV4-3
d_gene: TRBD2
abundance: NA
CDR3aa: CASSRAVAGVNEQFF
CDR3nt: TGCGCCAGCAGCCGAGCCGTAGCGGGAGTAAATGAGCAGTTCTTC

j_gene: TRBJ2-3
v_gene: TRBV19
d_gene: TRBD2
abundance: NA
CDR3aa: CASSRGGLAGGLDTQYF
CDR3nt: TGTGCCAGTAGTAGGGGGGGTTTAGCGGGAGGTCTGGATACGCAGTATTTT

j_gene: TRBJ1-1
v_gene: TRBV28
d_gene: NA
abundance: once
CDR3aa: CASSALRSLGNTQAFF
CDR3nt: TGTGCCAGCAGTGCCTTACGATCCCTGGGGAATACCCAAGCTTTCTTT

j_gene: TRBJ2-3
v_gene: TRBV9
d_gene: NA
abundance: NA
CDR3aa: CASSERGVGADTQYF
CDR3nt: TGTGCCAGCAGCGAGAGGGGGGTGGGCGCAGATACGCAGTATTTT

j_gene: TRBJ2-7
v_gene: TRBV13
d_gene: NA
abundance: NA
CDR3aa: CASRKLALSYEQYF
CDR3nt: TGTGCCAGCAGGAAACTCGCCCTTTCCTACGAGCAGTACTTC

j_gene: TRBJ2-7
v_gene: TRBV7-6
d_gene: TRBD2
abundance: NA
CDR3aa: CASKRTSGAYEQYF
CDR3nt: TGTGCCAGCAAAAGAACTAGCGGAGCCTACGAGCAGTACTTC

j_gene: TRBJ2-1
v_gene: TRBV28
d_gene: TRBD2
abundance: NA
CDR3aa: CASTSAGGKHNEQFF
CDR3nt: TGTGCCAGCACCTCCGCGGGAGGGAAACACAATGAGCAGTTCTTC

j_gene: TRBJ1-2
v_gene: TRBV14
d_gene: TRBD1
abundance: NA
CDR3aa: CASSRQGFLGGYTF
CDR3nt: TGTGCCAGCAGCCGACAGGGGTTCCTAGGTGGCTACACCTTC

j_gene: TRBJ1-5
v_gene: TRBV10-3
d_gene: NA
abundance: NA
CDR3aa: CATKVEYSNQPQHF
CDR3nt: TGTGCCACGAAAGTGGAGTATAGCAATCAGCCCCAGCATTTT

j_gene: TRBJ2-7
v_gene: TRBV7-9
d_gene: TRBD2
abundance: few
CDR3aa: CASSSTSGSGSEQYF
CDR3nt: TGTGCCAGCAGTTCAACTAGCGGGAGTGGTAGTGAGCAGTACTTC

j_gene: TRBJ2-5
v_gene: TRBV4-1
d_gene: TRBD2
abundance: NA
CDR3aa: CASSQDLAGARETQYF
CDR3nt: TGCGCCAGCAGCCAAGATCTAGCGGGAGCGCGGGAGACCCAGTACTTC

j_gene: TRBJ2-7
v_gene: TRBV7-2
d_gene: TRBD2
abundance: NA
CDR3aa: CASSWVGREREQYF
CDR3nt: TGTGCCAGCAGCTGGGTGGGGCGGGAGAGGGAGCAGTACTTC

j_gene: TRBJ2-5
v_gene: TRBV11-2
d_gene: TRBD1
abundance: NA
CDR3aa: CASSVGTGIQETQYF
CDR3nt: TGTGCCAGCAGCGTGGGGACAGGGATTCAAGAGACCCAGTACTTC

j_gene: TRBJ2-1
v_gene: TRBV5-1
d_gene: NA
abundance: NA
CDR3aa: CASSFGSSYNEQFF
CDR3nt: TGCGCCAGCAGCTTCGGAAGCTCCTACAATGAGCAGTTCTTC

j_gene: TRBJ1-4
v_gene: TRBV7-2
d_gene: NA
abundance: NA
CDR3aa: CASSFTTNEKLFF
CDR3nt: TGTGCCAGCAGCTTTACAACTAATGAAAAACTGTTTTTT